This T cell receptor (beta chain) emerged from a study of T cell responses to AZD1222 COVID-19 vaccine. Produced via immunoSEQ multiplex PCR; TCRdb's table is partial and in-frame only. The table records about 92,000 clones, about 90% of them present only once. As regards this clone: No antigen is known for it.

Study-level points and caveats: Without day 14 samples, only post-peak T cell repertoires were studied.

Germline lookup yields CDR1 SGHDT and CDR2 YYEEEE. The CDR3 consists of 14 residues. V shed 2 bases and J 2 bases; nucleotides not matched to a gene: 2. V is TRBV5-6 and J is TRBJ2-7; the match to TRBD2 covers 9 bases. Sample: peripheral blood, taken on day 0 of AZD1222 vaccination. The clonotype was recovered from an adult in good health. The DNA for the CDR3 is TGTGCCAGCAGCTTTGAGCGGGGGGCCTACGAGCAGTACTTC. It translates to CASSFERGAYEQYF.